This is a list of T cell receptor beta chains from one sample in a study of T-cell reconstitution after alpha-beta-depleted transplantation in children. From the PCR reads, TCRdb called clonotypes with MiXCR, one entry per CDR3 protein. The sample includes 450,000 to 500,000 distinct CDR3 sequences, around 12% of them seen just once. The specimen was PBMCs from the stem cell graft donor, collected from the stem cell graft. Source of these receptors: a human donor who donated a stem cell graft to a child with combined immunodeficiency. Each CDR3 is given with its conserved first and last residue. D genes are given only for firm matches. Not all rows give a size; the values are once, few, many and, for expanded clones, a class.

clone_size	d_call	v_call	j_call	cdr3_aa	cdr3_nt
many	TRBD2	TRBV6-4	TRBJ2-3	CASSSGLAGGPTDTQYF	TGTGCCAGCAGTTCGGGACTAGCGGGGGGGCCAACAGATACGCAGTATTTT
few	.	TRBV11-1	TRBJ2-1	CASSFRLGGGEQFF	TGTGCCAGCAGCTTTCGGCTGGGGGGCGGTGAGCAGTTCTTC
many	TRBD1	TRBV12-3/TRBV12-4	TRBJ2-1	CASRQGLHNEQFF	TGTGCCAGCAGACAGGGGCTACACAATGAGCAGTTCTTC
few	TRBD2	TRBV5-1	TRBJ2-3	CASSLWGGPTDTQYF	TGCGCCAGCAGCTTGTGGGGGGGACCCACAGATACGCAGTATTTT
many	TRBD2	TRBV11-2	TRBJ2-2	CASLAGGAGELFF	TGTGCCAGCCTAGCGGGGGGTGCCGGGGAGCTGTTTTTT
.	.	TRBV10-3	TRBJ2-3	CAISVQLDTDTQYF	TGTGCCATCAGTGTACAGCTTGACACAGATACGCAGTATTTT
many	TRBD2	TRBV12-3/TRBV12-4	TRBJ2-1	CASSRLAGGNYNEQFF	TGTGCCAGCAGTCGTCTAGCGGGAGGAAACTACAATGAGCAGTTCTTC
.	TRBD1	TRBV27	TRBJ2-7	CASRGQGALEQYF	TGTGCCAGCAGGGGACAGGGGGCGTTGGAGCAGTACTTC
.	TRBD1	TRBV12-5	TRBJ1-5	CASGITYRGRSNQPQHF	TGTGCTAGTGGTATCACCTACAGGGGTAGGAGCAATCAGCCCCAGCATTTT
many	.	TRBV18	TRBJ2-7	CASSPPLATDNYYEQYF	TGTGCCAGCTCACCACCGTTGGCGACAGACAATTACTACGAGCAGTACTTC
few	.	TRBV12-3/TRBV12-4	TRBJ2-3	CASSIREDFGDTQYF	TGTGCCAGCAGTATCAGGGAAGATTTTGGGGATACGCAGTATTTT